The T cell receptor (beta chain) under discussion was sequenced for a study of memory CD4+ T cells and cytomegalovirus serostatus. For this clone: Its antigen is still unknown.

General observations from the study: Median bootstrapped AUC for CMV status was about 0.96 originally, approximately 0.93 US-trained. The CMV-associated TCR signature appears largely within the CD4+ memory repertoire. CD4+ memory repertoires contained about 40% of the 164 reported CMV TCRbeta sequences.

The CDR3 has 13 residues. V gave up 8 bases and J gave up 4 bases, with 14 bases separating them. CDR1 is WNHNN, CDR2 SYGVQD, per germline (reference sequence). Single viable CD3+CD4+CD8-CD45RO+ cells were sorted as the memory CD4+ T cells. The table came from immunoSEQ multiplex PCR; TCRdb's copy has only in-frame clones and leaves some out. The table records some 60,000 clones, about 81% of them present only once. Sequencing was done on a sample of memory CD4+ T cells from blood. This TCR was recovered from an adult in good health and CMV-seronegative. The genes are TRBV10-1 and TRBJ1-1; D is possibly TRBD1 (5 bases). The CDR3 loop reads CASRRAQGTEAFF. The CDR3 DNA reads as TGCGCCAGCCGCCGGGCTCAGGGCACTGAAGCTTTCTTT.